What follows is one T cell receptor beta chain and its context. Which antigen it targets is not known. No much larger clonotype is one base removed from it; base qualities were not supplied. The germline V gene specifies MNHNS as CDR1 and SASEGT as CDR2. The CDR3 covers 15 residues, taking in both the cysteine and the phenylalanine. Only the CDR3 part of the read is kept: 45 bases, read in frame from the first base. Deletion took 2 bases off V and 4 bases off J, with a span of 14 bases between the germline ends. The record originates from a study of blood T cell repertoires in COVID-19 (TCRdb year 2020). Concerning the study at large: Collaborator samples came from the United States, Italy and Spain and covered acute and convalescent phases of COVID-19. The material from the prospective study consisted of cDNA or gDNA derived from T cells, B-cell-depleted T cells, or PBMCs. The dataset comprised deeply sampled blood TCRbeta repertoires from subjects exposed to, actively infected with, or recovered from COVID-19. The repertoires were released in a freely available public database intended as a resource for research on the immune response to SARS-CoV-2. The samples were drawn from two sources: the first 160 participants of the ongoing ImmuneRACE study, and 1,254 subjects contributed by 6 global collaborators. Sample metadata almost always included a de-identified subject ID, COVID-19 status, age in years and sex. HLA class I and class II types, where available, came from metadata supplied by the sample provider rather than from assay-based typing. Overall study outcomes, separate from this receptor: The quantity of clinical and demographic metadata differed by source and by participant and was supplied without curation.

TCRbeta CDR3 regions were amplified from genomic DNA using the immunoSEQ Assay, a bias-controlled multiplex PCR. On the authors' methods: The number of nucleated cells in each sample was estimated by amplification of reference gene primers within the assay. To quantify the absolute abundance of each unique TCRbeta CDR3 rearrangement, sequence reads were collapsed and filtered. For each sample, productive Simpson clonality was calculated by taking the square root of Simpson's diversity index across productive rearrangements. Drawn from immuneACCESS, this table holds only the in-frame rearrangements with V and J called that TCRdb kept. Clones are partly lost; checked studies trace under half to an unresolved V gene and leave the rest unexplained. V, J and clone size derive from that table, while D and trimming were established from the DNA sequence. The sample data list fewer than 250,000 clones, and under 90% of these were observed just once. In total, the top ten clones hold less than 7.5% of the sample.

Samples from volunteer blood donors who had recovered from COVID-19 were contributed by a second Seattle source. Collaborating institutions collected whole blood in K2EDTA tubes following their own protocols. For TCRbeta analysis, collaborators shipped samples in one of three forms: frozen whole blood, isolated PBMCs, or DNA extracted from either of those sample types. This receptor was taken from a man in his sixties who had recovered from COVID-19. This chain is built from TRBV6-1 and TRBJ1-2; TRBD1 is perhaps the D gene, given 5 matching bases. Input material: peripheral blood. The DNA sequence reads TGTGCCAGCAGTGAATTAGGGGCAAACCTCTATGGCTACACCTTC. Translated, this gives CASSELGANLYGYTF.